This T cell receptor beta chain is drawn from a study of blood T cell repertoires in COVID-19. Whole-study context: Spain, Italy and the United States supplied samples that represented acute and convalescent COVID-19. PBMCs, B-cell-depleted T cells, or T cells were the source of the cDNA or gDNA that made up the material.

In the source study's methods: From reference gene primer amplification, estimates of nucleated cell counts were derived. TCRdb's copy holds only in-frame clones and misses some; the assay was immunoSEQ multiplex PCR. The V and J calls and clone size come from that table; D and trimming were worked out from the DNA. The table lists approximately 130,000 clones, just under 85% of them singletons. CDR3 length: 16 residues. Losses at the gene ends were 2 bases for V and 5 bases for J; bases not matched to a gene: 3. CDR1 MGHRA and CDR2 YSYEKL come from the germline V gene. The rearrangement links TRBV4-1 to TRBJ2-3, with TRBD2 matching over 14 bases. The origin of this receptor is a human donor in a cohort sampled during active COVID-19. Sequences were obtained from peripheral blood. In DNA form, the CDR3 reads TGCGCCAGCAGCCAACCGACTAGCGGGGGGGTAGATACGCAGTATTTT. This codes for CASSQPTSGGVDTQYF.